The 20 T cell receptor beta chains presented below share a single source sample, sequenced in a study of T cells in Graves' hyperthyroidism and ophthalmopathy. RNA transcripts were the template for amplifying TCR beta CDR3 regions. With the HTBI primer set, the TCR CDR3 went through a first round of RT-PCR. TCRdb re-derived calls from the multiplex PCR reads in MiXCR, one entry per CDR3 protein. In the table there are more than 150,000 distinct CDR3 sequences, more than 15% of which are singletons. Material: blood. The origin of the receptors is a woman between 45 and 65 years old with Graves' hyperthyroidism.

This chain links TRBV12-3 or TRBV12-4 with TRBJ1-1, with 7 bases that match TRBD1. Losses at the gene ends were 6 bases for V and 3 bases for J; bases not matched to a gene: 7. This CDR3 comprises 14 residues. The DNA of the CDR3 is TGTGCCAGCAGCCGACAGGGTAGGCACACTGAAGCTTTCTTT. The encoded protein is CASSRQGRHTEAFF.

This clonotype was observed at least ten times. The chain carries TRBV19 and TRBJ2-2, with 7 bases fitting TRBD1. Germline V lookup: CDR1 LNHDA, CDR2 SQIVND (reference sequence). After removal of 10 bases from V and 1 base from J, the junction contained 3 bases not matched to a gene. This CDR3 contains 13 residues. The CDR3 sequence: CATRTGNTGELFF. CDR3 DNA sequence: TGTGCCACCCGGACAGGGAACACCGGGGAGCTGTTTTTT. The entire variable domain, with the rest obtained from reference TRBV19 and TRBJ2-2, is as follows: DGGITQSPKYLFRKEGQNVTLSCEQNLNHDAMYWYRQDPGQGLRLIYYSQIVNDFQKGDIAEGYSVSREKKESFPLTVTSAQKNPTAFYLCATRTGNTGELFFGEGSRLTVL.

This clonotype was counted at least ten times. The rearrangement links TRBV7-9 to TRBJ1-1; 9 nucleotides agree with TRBD1. The CDR3 has 16 residues. J lost 5 bases, V lost 2 bases, and 9 bases had no gene match. Germline assignment: CDR1 SEHNR and CDR2 FQNEAQ (reference sequence). DNA of the CDR3: TGTGCCAGCAGCTTACTCTCCGGGACAGGGTGGACTGAAGCTTTCTTT. Protein sequence: CASSLLSGTGWTEAFF.

This clonotype showed up many times. The J gene is TRBJ1-2, the V gene TRBV7-9; D ambiguous. Germline V lookup: CDR1 SEHNR, CDR2 FQNEAQ (reference sequence). V shed 4 bases and J shed 0 bases, with 15 bases lying between them. CDR3 length equals 16 residues. The CDR3 reads CASSSQAGFSNYGYTF. The CDR3 DNA is TGTGCCAGCAGCTCCCAAGCCGGGTTTTCTAACTATGGCTACACCTTC.

This clonotype was recorded at least ten times. The chain links TRBV2 to TRBJ2-7; a possible D gene is TRBD2 (6 bases). The germline V gene encodes CDR1 SNHLY and CDR2 FYNNEI. Trimming removed 8 bases at V and 3 bases at J, with 14 bases between. The CDR3 totals 13 residues. The CDR3 DNA is TGTGCCAGCGTCCGGGAGCCCGGCTACGAGCAGTACTTC. This translates into CASVREPGYEQYF. Variable domain in full (rest from reference TRBV2 and TRBJ2-7): EPEVTQTPSHQVTQMGQEVILRCVPISNHLYFYWYRQILGQKVEFLVSFYNNEISEKSEIFDDQFSVERPDGSNFTLKIRSTKLEDSAMYFCASVREPGYEQYFGPGTRLTVT.

This clonotype was recorded at least ten times. The DNA for the CDR3 is TGTGCCAGCAGTTGGGGGGTGACAGGGGGAGAGACCCAGTACTTC. Its translation: CASSWGVTGGETQYF. The chain carries TRBV27 and TRBJ2-5, with 9 bases that match TRBD1. CDR1 MNHEY and CDR2 SMNVEV come from the germline V gene (reference sequence). The V gene end was trimmed by 4 bases and the J gene end by 4 bases; junction bases not matched to a gene: 7. The CDR3 loop spans 15 amino acids.

On this clonotype: A single base separates this from a much larger clone, so it may be a read error. The rearrangement joins TRBV11-2 to TRBJ2-1; no reliable D call. The ends were cut back, 2 bases at V and 6 bases at J, with 8 bases in the middle. Looked up from germline, CDR1 is SGHAT and CDR2 is FQNNGV. This CDR3 comprises 13 residues. CDR3 DNA: TGTGCCAGCAGCTTAAATTTGGTCAATGAGCAGTTCTTC. Its translation is CASSLNLVNEQFF.

This clonotype was seen ten or more times. The rearrangement joins TRBV20-1 to TRBJ1-1, with D uncertain. Germline-derived CDR1 and CDR2 are DFQATT and SNEGSKA (reference sequence). This CDR3 is built from 13 residues. The ends were cut back, 0 bases at V and 5 bases at J, with 10 bases in the middle. This chain's CDR3 is CSAREGTGTEAFF. The DNA of the CDR3 is TGCAGTGCTAGAGAAGGTACCGGAACTGAAGCTTTCTTT.

The chain employs TRBV5-6 and TRBJ1-1, with D possibly being TRBD1 (6 bases). Germline V gene lookup returns CDR1 SGHDT and CDR2 YYEEEE. The CDR3 runs to 12 residues. V was cut by 5 bases and J by 5 bases, with 10 bases left in between. This CDR3 reads CASSWRGTEAFF. The CDR3 nucleotides are TGTGCCAGCAGTTGGAGGGGGACTGAAGCTTTCTTT.

This clonotype has a count of ten or more. This chain links TRBV4-2 with TRBJ1-1; D gene uncertain. Germline CDR1 is LGHNA and CDR2 is YNFKEQ. The V and J ends lost 8 bases and 6 bases respectively, with 10 bases between them. The CDR3 length is 11 residues. The CDR3 region is CASRFASEAFF. Written as DNA, the CDR3 is TGTGCCAGCCGTTTTGCATCTGAAGCTTTCTTT.

This clonotype was detected many times. This rearrangement joins TRBV25-1 to TRBJ1-1; D might be TRBD1 (5 bases). CDR1 is MGHDK and CDR2 is SYGVNS in the germline V gene. There are 11 residues in the CDR3. Trimming left V 6 bases short and J 12 bases short, with 14 bases between. In DNA, the CDR3 is TGTGCCAGCAGCCCGGGACGATTCCCTTTCTTT. Protein: CASSPGRFPFF.

This clonotype was found many times. V gene TRBV7-2 combines with J gene TRBJ2-1; D not certain. Trimming cost V 5 bases and J 10 bases, with 15 bases left between them. Germline V CDR1 and CDR2: SGHTA, FQGNSA. The CDR3 is made up of 13 amino acids. DNA of the CDR3: TGTGCCAGCAGCGATTTCCGTCTCGGGGAGCAGTTCTTC. Translated, it gives CASSDFRLGEQFF.

A remark on this clonotype: This may be a read error, as it is one base from a much larger clone. The chain couples TRBV7-9 to TRBJ2-2; D is possibly TRBD2 (6 bases). CDR1 and CDR2 from the germline V gene are SEHNR and FQNEAQ (reference sequence). This CDR3 has 16 amino acids. CDR3 protein: CASSFRPNQNTGGLFF. In DNA form, the CDR3 reads TGTGCCAGCAGCTTCCGGCCGAACCAGAACACCGGGGGGCTGTTTTTT.

This clonotype was recorded a few times. CDR3 in amino acids: CASSQDRDEQFF. CDR3 nucleotide sequence: TGCGCCAGCAGCCAAGACCGGGATGAGCAGTTCTTC. The gene calls are TRBV4-1 and TRBJ2-1; D remains unclear. Trimming left V 0 bases short and J 8 bases short, with 5 bases between. Germline V CDR1 and CDR2: MGHRA, YSYEKL. The CDR3 is 12 residues long.

The sample holds many counts of this clonotype. The genes are TRBV5-1 and TRBJ2-7; TRBD1 matches 9 bases. V gave up 2 bases and J gave up 0 bases; unmatched junction bases: 9. Germline V gene data show CDR1 as SGHRS and CDR2 as YFSETQ. The CDR3 covers 17 residues. The CDR3 spells CASSFGTGRLSSYEQYF. The CDR3 region has the DNA TGCGCCAGCAGCTTTGGGACAGGGAGACTCTCCTCCTACGAGCAGTACTTC.

The CDR3 DNA follows: TGTGCCAGCATTGCCCCTACAGGGCGCTATGGCTACACCTTC. Its translation is CASIAPTGRYGYTF. The chain combines TRBV5-8 with TRBJ1-2; maybe TRBD1 (6 bases). The CDR3 runs to 14 residues. Germline V CDR1 and CDR2: SGHTS, YDEGEE. Trimming pared 6 bases from V and 4 bases from J, leaving 16 bases between.

This clonotype was seen repeatedly, ten times or more. The chain couples TRBV28 to TRBJ1-3, with D perhaps TRBD1 (6 bases). The CDR3 is 17 amino acids. The germline gives CDR1 MDHEN, CDR2 SYDVKM. V shed 2 bases and J shed 7 bases, with 21 bases lying between them. The CDR3 DNA is TGTGCCAGCAGTTTAGGGGGCAGGGCGTTCTCTAAGAACACCATATATTTT. Translated, it gives CASSLGGRAFSKNTIYF.

This clonotype was found many times. The chain recombines TRBV2 with TRBJ2-7; perhaps D is TRBD1 or TRBD2 (5 bases each). Germline V CDR1 and CDR2: SNHLY, FYNNEI. This CDR3 spans 15 amino acids. Trimming stripped 3 bases from V and 6 bases from J, with 18 bases between. The CDR3, as DNA: TGTGCCAGCAGTGATCCGGGCAGGGCGGGCGTCGAGCAGTACTTC. The encoded protein is CASSDPGRAGVEQYF. The complete variable domain, with remaining parts taken from reference TRBV2 and TRBJ2-7, reads EPEVTQTPSHQVTQMGQEVILRCVPISNHLYFYWYRQILGQKVEFLVSFYNNEISEKSEIFDDQFSVERPDGSNFTLKIRSTKLEDSAMYFCASSDPGRAGVEQYFGPGTRLTVT.

This clonotype was counted ten times or more. The chain recombines TRBV5-6 with TRBJ1-6; 9 positions agree with TRBD1. V lost 4 bases, J lost 8 bases, and 7 bases stayed unmatched. The length of the CDR3 is 15 residues. CDR1 is SGHDT, CDR2 YYEEEE, per germline. The CDR3 here is CASSRRQGGYSPLHF. The CDR3 region has the DNA TGTGCCAGCAGCCGCCGACAGGGGGGATATTCACCCCTCCACTTT.

The rearrangement uses TRBV19 and TRBJ1-1; D ambiguous. This CDR3 is built from 13 residues. Between the trimmed V and J ends, which lost 4 bases and 1 base, there was a span of 7 bases. Germline assignment: CDR1 LNHDA and CDR2 SQIVND (reference sequence). Written as DNA, the CDR3 is TGTGCCAGTAGTAACATCAGGAACACTGAAGCTTTCTTT. This translates into CASSNIRNTEAFF. The full variable domain, in which reference TRBV19 and TRBJ1-1 provide the parts outside the CDR3, is DGGITQSPKYLFRKEGQNVTLSCEQNLNHDAMYWYRQDPGQGLRLIYYSQIVNDFQKGDIAEGYSVSREKKESFPLTVTSAQKNPTAFYLCASSNIRNTEAFFGQGTRLTVV.